This T cell receptor (beta chain) was captured in a study of somatic mutations in cytotoxic T cells in rheumatoid arthritis. Clones were sequenced by immunoSEQ multiplex PCR, and TCRdb holds only the in-frame ones, with some missing. This sample carries around 6,000 clones, roughly 85% of them seen once, and the ten largest clones take 40% to 55%. The TCR originated in a woman between 50 and 59 years old with rheumatoid arthritis. Sequenced sample: CD8+ T cells sorted from blood.

Written as DNA, the CDR3 is TGTGCCAGCAGCGTAGGAGTATCTGGGGCCAACGTCCTGACTTTC. It specifies CASSVGVSGANVLTF. This chain connects TRBV9 to TRBJ2-6, with D uncertain. The CDR3 is 15 amino acids. Germline V CDR1 and CDR2: SGDLS, YYNGEE. Trimming removed 0 bases from V and 1 base from J, with 5 bases in between.